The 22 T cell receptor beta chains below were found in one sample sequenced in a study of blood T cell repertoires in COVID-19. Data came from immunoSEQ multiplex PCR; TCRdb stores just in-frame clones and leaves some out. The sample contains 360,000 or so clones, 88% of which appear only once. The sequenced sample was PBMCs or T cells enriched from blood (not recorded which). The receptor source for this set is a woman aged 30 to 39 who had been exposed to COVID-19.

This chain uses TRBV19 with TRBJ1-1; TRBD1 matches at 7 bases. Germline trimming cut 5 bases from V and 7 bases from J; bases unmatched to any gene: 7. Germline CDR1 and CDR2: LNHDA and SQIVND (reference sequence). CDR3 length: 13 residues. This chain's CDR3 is CASSDQGGDEAFF. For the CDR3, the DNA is TGTGCCAGTAGTGACCAGGGGGGAGATGAAGCTTTCTTT.

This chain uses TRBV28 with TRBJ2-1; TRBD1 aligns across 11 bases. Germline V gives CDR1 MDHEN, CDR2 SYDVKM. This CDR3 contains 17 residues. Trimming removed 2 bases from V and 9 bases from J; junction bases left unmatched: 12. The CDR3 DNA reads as TGTGCCAGCAGTTTACCACCGGGACAGGGGGTCCCAGGTGAGCAGTTCTTC. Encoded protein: CASSLPPGQGVPGEQFF.

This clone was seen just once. This CDR3 is CASRHQNSPLHF. Written as DNA, the CDR3 is TGTGCCAGCAGGCACCAGAATTCACCCCTCCACTTT. V and J are TRBV7-2 and TRBJ1-6; no firm D call. This CDR3 comprises 12 residues. Germline CDR1 reads SGHTA; CDR2 reads FQGNSA. The V and J ends lost 6 bases and 7 bases respectively, with 7 bases between them.

Here the CDR3 DNA reads TGTGCCAGCAGCCCCCTTGGTGAGCGGGCCCTTTACAATGAGCAGTTCTTC. Translated: CASSPLGERALYNEQFF. This rearrangement joins TRBV11-2 to TRBJ2-1, with D perhaps TRBD2 (6 bases). This CDR3 has 17 amino acids. V lost 5 bases and J 4 bases, leaving 21 bases between the germline ends. The V gene's germline CDR1 is SGHAT and CDR2 FQNNGV.

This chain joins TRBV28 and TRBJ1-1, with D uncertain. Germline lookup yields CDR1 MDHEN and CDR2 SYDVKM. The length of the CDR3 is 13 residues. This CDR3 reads CAVYPRANTEAFF. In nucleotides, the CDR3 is TGTGCGGTATACCCGAGGGCGAACACTGAAGCTTTCTTT.

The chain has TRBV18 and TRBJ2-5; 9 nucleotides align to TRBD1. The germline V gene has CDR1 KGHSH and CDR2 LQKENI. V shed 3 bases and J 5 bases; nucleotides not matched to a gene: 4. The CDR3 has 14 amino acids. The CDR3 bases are TGTGCCAGCTCACCGCAGACAGGGGGTGAGACCCAGTACTTC. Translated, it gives CASSPQTGGETQYF.

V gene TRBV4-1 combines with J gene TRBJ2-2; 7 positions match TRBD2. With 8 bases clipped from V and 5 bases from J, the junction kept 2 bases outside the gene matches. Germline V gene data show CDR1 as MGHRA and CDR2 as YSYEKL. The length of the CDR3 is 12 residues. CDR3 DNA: TGCGCCAGCGGGGGGGGTACCGGGGAGCTGTTTTTT. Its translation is CASGGGTGELFF.

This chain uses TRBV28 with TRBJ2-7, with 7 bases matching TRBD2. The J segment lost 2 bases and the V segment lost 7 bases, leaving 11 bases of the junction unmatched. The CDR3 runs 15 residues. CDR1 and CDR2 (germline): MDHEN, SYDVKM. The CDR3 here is CASTDGGSATYEQYF. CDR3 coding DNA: TGTGCCAGCACCGACGGGGGGAGTGCCACCTACGAGCAGTACTTC.

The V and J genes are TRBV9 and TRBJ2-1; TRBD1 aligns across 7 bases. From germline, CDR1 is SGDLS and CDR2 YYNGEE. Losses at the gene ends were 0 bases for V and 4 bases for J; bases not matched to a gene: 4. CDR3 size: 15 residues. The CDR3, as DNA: TGTGCCAGCAGCGTAGGAGGGACAGAATACAATGAGCAGTTCTTC. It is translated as CASSVGGTEYNEQFF.

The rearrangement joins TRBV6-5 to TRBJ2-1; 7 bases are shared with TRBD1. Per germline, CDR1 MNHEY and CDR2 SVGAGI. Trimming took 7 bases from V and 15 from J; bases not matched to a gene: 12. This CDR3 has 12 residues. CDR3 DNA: TGTGCCAGCACCCTAAGAGGTGACAGGGTGTTCTTC. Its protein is CASTLRGDRVFF.

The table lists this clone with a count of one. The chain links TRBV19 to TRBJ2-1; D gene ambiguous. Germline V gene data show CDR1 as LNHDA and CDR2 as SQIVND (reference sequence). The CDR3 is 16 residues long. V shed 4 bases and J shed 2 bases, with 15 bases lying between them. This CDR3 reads CASSKRISPPYNEQFF. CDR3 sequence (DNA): TGTGCCAGTAGTAAAAGGATTAGCCCCCCCTACAATGAGCAGTTCTTC.

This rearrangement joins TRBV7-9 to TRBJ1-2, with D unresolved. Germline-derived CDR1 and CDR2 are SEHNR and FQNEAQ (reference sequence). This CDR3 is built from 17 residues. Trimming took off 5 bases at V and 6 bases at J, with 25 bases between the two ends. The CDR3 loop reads CASSLFLNPGIKNGYTF. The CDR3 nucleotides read TGTGCCAGCAGCCTTTTCCTGAACCCGGGGATCAAGAATGGCTACACCTTC. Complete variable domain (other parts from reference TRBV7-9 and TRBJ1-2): DTGVSQNPRHKITKRGQNVTFRCDPISEHNRLYWYRQTLGQGPEFLTYFQNEAQLEKSRLLSDRFSAERPKGSFSTLEIQRTEQGDSAMYLCASSLFLNPGIKNGYTFGSGTRLTVV.

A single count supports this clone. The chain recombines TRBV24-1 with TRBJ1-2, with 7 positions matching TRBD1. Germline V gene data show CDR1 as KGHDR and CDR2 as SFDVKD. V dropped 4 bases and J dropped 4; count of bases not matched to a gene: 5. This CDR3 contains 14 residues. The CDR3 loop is CATSDPDRAYGYTF. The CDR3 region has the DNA TGTGCCACCAGTGACCCAGACAGGGCCTATGGCTACACCTTC.

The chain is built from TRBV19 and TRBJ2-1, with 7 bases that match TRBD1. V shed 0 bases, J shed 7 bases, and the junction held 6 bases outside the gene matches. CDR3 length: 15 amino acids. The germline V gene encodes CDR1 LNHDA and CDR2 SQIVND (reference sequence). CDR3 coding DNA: TGTGCCAGTAGTATAGATGGGAAGGGGGCGAATGAGCAGTTCTTC. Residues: CASSIDGKGANEQFF. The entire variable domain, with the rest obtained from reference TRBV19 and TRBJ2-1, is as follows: DGGITQSPKYLFRKEGQNVTLSCEQNLNHDAMYWYRQDPGQGLRLIYYSQIVNDFQKGDIAEGYSVSREKKESFPLTVTSAQKNPTAFYLCASSIDGKGANEQFFGPGTRLTVL.

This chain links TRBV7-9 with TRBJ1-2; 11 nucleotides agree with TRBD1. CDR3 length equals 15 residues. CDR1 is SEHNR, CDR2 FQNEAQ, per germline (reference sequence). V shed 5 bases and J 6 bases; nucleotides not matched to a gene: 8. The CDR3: CASSAPGQGEDGYTF. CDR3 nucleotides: TGTGCCAGCAGCGCTCCGGGACAGGGGGAAGATGGCTACACCTTC.

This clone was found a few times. The CDR3 reads CASITGTSGHQETQYF. CDR3 DNA sequence: TGTGCCAGTATTACCGGGACTAGCGGGCACCAAGAGACCCAGTACTTC. The rearrangement uses TRBV19 and TRBJ2-5, with 12 bases identical to TRBD2. This CDR3 has 16 residues. Germline loops: CDR1 LNHDA, CDR2 SQIVND (reference sequence). With 7 bases clipped from V and 0 bases from J, the junction kept 6 bases outside the gene matches.

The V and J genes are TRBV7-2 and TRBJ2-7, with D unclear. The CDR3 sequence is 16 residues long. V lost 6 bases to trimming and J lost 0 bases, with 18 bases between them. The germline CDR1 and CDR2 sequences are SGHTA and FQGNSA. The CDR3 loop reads CASRKPEGRSSYEQYF. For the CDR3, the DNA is TGTGCCAGCAGGAAACCTGAAGGCCGGAGCTCCTACGAGCAGTACTTC.

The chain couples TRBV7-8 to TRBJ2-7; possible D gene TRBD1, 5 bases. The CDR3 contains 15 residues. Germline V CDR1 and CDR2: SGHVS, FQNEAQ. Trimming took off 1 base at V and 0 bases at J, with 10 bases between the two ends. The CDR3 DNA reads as TGTGCCAGCAGCTTAGTTTTACAGGACTCCTACGAGCAGTACTTC. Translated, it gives CASSLVLQDSYEQYF.

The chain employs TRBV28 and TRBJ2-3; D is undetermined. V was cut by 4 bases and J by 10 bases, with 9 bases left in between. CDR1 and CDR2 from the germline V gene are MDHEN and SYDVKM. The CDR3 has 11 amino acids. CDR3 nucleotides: TGTGCCAGCAGTTCTACCCCTTCGCAGTATTTT. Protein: CASSSTPSQYF.

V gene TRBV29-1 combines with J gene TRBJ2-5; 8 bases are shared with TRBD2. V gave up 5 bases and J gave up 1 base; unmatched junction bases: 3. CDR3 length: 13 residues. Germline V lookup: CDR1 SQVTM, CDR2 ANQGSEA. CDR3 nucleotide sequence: TGCAGCGTTATACTAGCGGCCCAAGAGACCCAGTACTTC. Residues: CSVILAAQETQYF.

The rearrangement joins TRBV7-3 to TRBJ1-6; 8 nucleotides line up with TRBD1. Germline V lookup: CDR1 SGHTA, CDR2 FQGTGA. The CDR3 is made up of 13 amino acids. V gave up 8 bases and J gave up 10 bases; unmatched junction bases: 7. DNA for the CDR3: TGTGCCAGCTCCCGACAGGGGCAATCACCCCTCCACTTT. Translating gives CASSRQGQSPLHF.

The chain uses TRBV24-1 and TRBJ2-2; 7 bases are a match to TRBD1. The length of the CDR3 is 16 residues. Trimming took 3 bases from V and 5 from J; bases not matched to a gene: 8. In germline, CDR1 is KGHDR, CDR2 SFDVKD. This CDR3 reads CATSDIQTGPTGELFF. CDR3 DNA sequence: TGTGCCACCAGTGATATCCAGACAGGGCCGACCGGGGAGCTGTTTTTT.